The rows below give T cell receptor beta chains drawn from one sample of a study of blood T cell repertoires in COVID-19. The protocol was immunoSEQ multiplex PCR, while the TCRdb copy is restricted to in-frame clones and leaves out a portion. The sample gives 90,000 to 110,000 clones, 75% to 85% of which show up once; under 8% is in the top ten. The specimen sequenced was peripheral blood. All receptors derive from a woman older than 75 with active or convalescent COVID-19. CDR3s include the opening cysteine and the closing phenylalanine or tryptophan.

length: 14; V: TRBV5-4; J: TRBJ1-2; CDR3: CASSAGQGEGGYTF
length: 15; V: TRBV28; J: TRBJ2-5; CDR3: CASSIVGQGGKTQYF
length: 17; V: TRBV4-1; J: TRBJ2-3; CDR3: CASSRSGGVRNTDTQYF
length: 14; V: TRBV5-4; J: TRBJ2-5; CDR3: CASSFSGRGETQYF
length: 16; V: TRBV2; J: TRBJ2-5; CDR3: CASSEEGTSRQETQYF
length: 17; V: TRBV5-1; J: TRBJ2-1; CDR3: CASIGTSGRYSYNEQFF
length: 14; V: TRBV7-3; J: TRBJ2-1; CDR3: CASSSGRGNNEQFF
length: 14; V: TRBV11-3; J: TRBJ1-1; CDR3: CASSPGLGNTEAFF
length: 13; V: TRBV6-1; J: TRBJ1-5; CDR3: CASSEVWSQPQHF
length: 16; V: TRBV7-2; J: TRBJ1-6; CDR3: CASSLEGQGGSSPLHF
length: 15; V: TRBV6-6; J: TRBJ1-4; CDR3: CASSPDMPANEKLFF
length: 12; V: TRBV7-9; J: TRBJ2-1; CDR3: CASSPSGNEQFF
length: 17; V: TRBV27; J: TRBJ1-2; CDR3: CASSLGTGGDEDYGYTF
length: 14; V: TRBV3-1/TRBV3-2; J: TRBJ1-2; CDR3: CASSPFNRGYGYTF
length: 13; V: TRBV12-3/TRBV12-4; J: TRBJ2-2; CDR3: CASSLRRSGELFF
length: 13; V: TRBV28; J: TRBJ1-2; CDR3: CASSKGQVYGYTF
length: 16; V: TRBV4-2; J: TRBJ2-2; CDR3: CASSQGASWDTGELFF
length: 15; V: TRBV6-5; J: TRBJ2-2; CDR3: CASTSRLAGVGELFF
length: 15; V: TRBV5-1; J: TRBJ2-1; CDR3: CASSSGGEGFMGQFF
length: 14; V: TRBV28; J: TRBJ1-2; CDR3: CASSETGGGYGYTF
length: 13; V: TRBV12-3/TRBV12-4; J: TRBJ2-7; CDR3: CASSLRDTYEQYF
length: 15; V: TRBV5-4; J: TRBJ2-3; CDR3: CASSLRQRYTDTQYF
length: 17; V: TRBV5-6; J: TRBJ2-1; CDR3: CASSLAIGERSYNEQFF
length: 15; V: TRBV7-9; J: TRBJ2-1; CDR3: CASRSISSGSDEQFF
length: 16; V: TRBV5-1; J: TRBJ2-5; CDR3: CASSKGLAGTEETQYF
length: 15; V: TRBV4-2; J: TRBJ1-3; CDR3: CASSQGTASGNTIYF
length: 15; V: TRBV9; J: TRBJ2-5; CDR3: CASSAGVAGGETQYF
length: 16; V: TRBV21-1; J: TRBJ1-5; CDR3: CASSQRQPYSNQPQHF
length: 15; V: TRBV6-5; J: TRBJ2-5; CDR3: CASSYVIAGVETQYF
length: 15; V: TRBV5-8; J: TRBJ1-4; CDR3: CASSFYRGLMEKLFF
length: 13; V: TRBV12-3/TRBV12-4; J: TRBJ2-5; CDR3: CASQAGAGETQYF
length: 15; V: TRBV6-5; J: TRBJ2-1; CDR3: CASSLTGLAYNEQFF